This section outlines one T cell receptor (beta chain) sequence together with its context. The germline gives CDR1 SGHDT, CDR2 YYEEEE. CDR3 length: 15 amino acids. V was shortened by 2 bases and J by 0 bases, with 6 bases between the two germline ends. The repertoire was sequenced with immunoSEQ multiplex PCR; TCRdb's copy has only in-frame clones and lacks some. The data show approximately 250,000 clones, around nine tenths seen once. The sample is drawn from a study of blood T cell repertoires in COVID-19. The specimen was peripheral blood. This TCR derives from a man aged 35 to 55 with active or convalescent COVID-19. V is TRBV5-6 and J is TRBJ2-6; no clear D gene. The CDR3 nucleotides are TGTGCCAGCAGCTTTCGACTCTCTGGGGCCAACGTCCTGACTTTC. Protein product: CASSFRLSGANVLTF.